This entry concerns a single T cell receptor (beta chain). This sample was included in a study of blood T cell repertoires in COVID-19. The wider study: Both acute and convalescent COVID-19 samples were obtained from the United States, Italy and Spain.

How the authors handled the data: Cell counts per sample came from amplifying reference gene primers. Using immunoSEQ multiplex PCR, the repertoire was profiled, and TCRdb retains in-frame clones only, with some absent. The DNA was the basis for D and trimming; V, J and clone size are from that table. The sample has about 180,000 clones; 88% are singletons. V lost 5 bases to trimming and J lost 6 bases; unmatched junction nucleotides: 7. CDR3 length: 14 amino acids. Germline V gene data show CDR1 as ENHRY and CDR2 as SYGVKD. V gene TRBV10-3 combines with J gene TRBJ1-1; 9 bases match TRBD1. This receptor was obtained from a woman between 18 and 29 years old who had recovered from COVID-19. The specimen sequenced was PBMCs or T cells enriched from blood (not recorded which). This CDR3 reads CAISPGQGMAEAFF. CDR3 bases: TGTGCCATCAGTCCTGGACAGGGGATGGCTGAAGCTTTCTTT.